This T cell receptor beta chain comes out of a study of blood T cell repertoires in COVID-19. Background on the study: The analysed material was cDNA or gDNA that came from T cells, B-cell-depleted T cells, or PBMCs.

Germline CDR1 and CDR2: GTSNPN and SVGIG (reference sequence). The CDR3 is made up of 15 amino acids. V lost 4 bases to trimming and J lost 0 bases, with 13 bases between them. As handled by the study authors: Using reference gene primer amplification, nucleated cell counts were estimated. The method was immunoSEQ multiplex PCR; TCRdb's version includes in-frame clones alone and lacks a portion of them. From that table come the V and J calls and clone size; the DNA was used to work out D and trimming. The sample records 60,000 to 70,000 clones, almost 90% being singletons. The chain joins TRBV30 to TRBJ2-1; possible D gene TRBD2, 6 bases. This sequence originates from an elderly woman with active COVID-19. The material sequenced was peripheral blood. The chain's CDR3 is CAWIGGISSYNEQFF. The CDR3 bases are TGTGCCTGGATCGGGGGAATAAGCTCCTACAATGAGCAGTTCTTC. Combining the CDR3 with reference TRBV30 and TRBJ2-1 gives the whole variable domain SQTIHQWPATLVQPVGSPLSLECTVEGTSNPNLYWYRQAAGRGLQLLFYSVGIGQISSEVPQNLSASRPQDRQFILSSKKLLLSDSGFYLCAWIGGISSYNEQFFGPGTRLTVL.